This T cell receptor (beta chain) was observed in a study of regulatory T cells in long-lasting Graves disease. The table lists this clonotype with many counts. The antigen is not known. Time point of the sample: persistent/refractory GD, antithyroid drugs over 5 years with positive TRAb. The authors made the TCR library using RNA they extracted from PBMCs. The peripheral blood volume drawn was around 10 milliliters, and it was collected into EDTA tubes. The CDR3 runs 11 residues. The germline V gene encodes CDR1 MDHEN and CDR2 SYDVKM. General observations from the study: Favoring TRBV28, TRBJ1-2 and TRBJ2-5 was a feature seen in persistent disease.

HTBI primers from iRepertoire and Arm-PCR of CDR3 regions yielded the TCR beta libraries. Via MiXCR, TCRdb re-called the multiplex PCR reads, giving one row per CDR3 protein. Among 350,000 to 450,000 distinct CDR3 sequences listed, around 23% were seen once. The chain recombines TRBV28 with TRBJ2-7; the match to TRBD1 covers 7 bases. This receptor was obtained from a woman in her 40s with Graves disease. Here the sequenced sample was peripheral blood mononuclear cells (PBMCs), taken when the disease was refractory, from a patient treated with antithyroid drugs. The chain's CDR3 is CDSGTAYEQYF. The CDR3 nucleotides read TGTGACTCCGGGACAGCCTACGAGCAGTACTTC.